This entry lists 2 T cell receptor beta chains sequenced from one sample in a study of cytomegalovirus exposure and HLA in healthy donors. The PCR was carried out with 60 Vbeta primers and 13 Jbeta primers. The method was immunoSEQ multiplex PCR; TCRdb's version includes in-frame clones alone and lacks a portion of them. Of approximately 180,000 clones in the sample, about 13% were seen once. Sequenced sample: PBMCs. These receptors all stem from a man aged 45-65 years in good health and CMV-seropositive.

The rearrangement links TRBV7-9 to TRBJ2-1; TRBD2 matches at 9 bases. CDR3 length: 15 residues. V lost 3 bases to trimming and J lost 6 bases; unmatched junction nucleotides: 6. Germline V gives CDR1 SEHNR, CDR2 FQNEAQ (reference sequence). The CDR3: CASSFSGGTLNEQFF. The CDR3, as DNA: TGTGCCAGCAGCTTCAGCGGGGGGACCCTCAATGAGCAGTTCTTC.

The chain links TRBV27 to TRBJ1-5; D remains ambiguous. The CDR3 has 12 amino acids. The germline CDR1 and CDR2 sequences are MNHEY and SMNVEV (reference sequence). The V gene lost 5 bases and the J gene lost 9 bases, with 11 bases spanning the gap. The CDR3: CASSTGGMPQHF. For the CDR3, the DNA is TGTGCCAGCAGTACCGGCGGGATGCCCCAGCATTTT.